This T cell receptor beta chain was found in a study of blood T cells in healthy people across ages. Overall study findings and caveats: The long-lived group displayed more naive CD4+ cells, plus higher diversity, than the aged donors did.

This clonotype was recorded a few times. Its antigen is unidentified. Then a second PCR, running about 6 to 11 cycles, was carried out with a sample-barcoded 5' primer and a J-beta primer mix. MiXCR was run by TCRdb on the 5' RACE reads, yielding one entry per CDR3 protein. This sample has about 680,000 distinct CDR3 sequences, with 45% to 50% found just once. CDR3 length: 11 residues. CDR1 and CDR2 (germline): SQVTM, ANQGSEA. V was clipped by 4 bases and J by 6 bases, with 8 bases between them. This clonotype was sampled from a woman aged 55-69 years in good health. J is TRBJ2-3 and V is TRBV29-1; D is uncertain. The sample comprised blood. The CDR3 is CSVAERDTQYF. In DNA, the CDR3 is TGCAGCGTTGCAGAAAGGGATACGCAGTATTTT.